The text below deals with one T cell receptor beta chain. This clone was recorded only once. Its recognized antigen is unknown. It has no much larger one-base neighbor in the sample; base qualities were not kept. The sample belongs to a study of TIL therapy for anti-PD-1-resistant metastatic lung cancer (dated by TCRdb to the early 2020s). General notes on the study: Among the enrolled patients, the median age was about 52 years (range roughly 35-75), and the median tumor PD-L1 proportion score was under 6.5%. The cohort was predominantly lung adenocarcinoma, with a few EGFR-mutant and two ALK-rearranged tumors, and half of patients were current or former smokers. Across the cohort, whole-exome sequencing showed a median non-synonymous tumor mutation burden of 1.5 mutations per megabase. Clonotypes were tracked across tumor, expanded TIL product and serial blood samples by T cell receptor beta sequencing of tumor and peripheral blood. The study at large found these results: The study protocol defined all tumor marker inferences as exploratory. Compared with baseline intratumoral T cells, expanded TIL cultures were more clonal and less diverse (median clonality about 6% vs 30%, p < 0.0001). Clonal turnover during TIL culture was high, and many clones enriched in the product were not detected in the baseline tumor, suggesting clonal contraction rather than faithful expansion. The cohort was highly selected, with more treatment-naive, never-smoker and oncogene-addicted patients than typical, limiting generalizability.

The CDR3 starts with the cysteine, ends with the phenylalanine, and has 15 residues. The DNA shown is the 45-base CDR3, in frame from base 1. V and J are trimmed by 4 bases and 1 base, and the gene matches miss 8 bases of the junction. The germline V gene (reference sequence) gives CDR1 as SGHNT and CDR2 as YYREEE. The immunoSEQ v3 hsTCRB kit was used to amplify TCR beta CDR3 regions from genomic DNA through bias-controlled multiplex PCR. The TCR libraries were sequenced on an Illumina NextSeq 500 to around 1.9 million read pairs for survey level or about 5-6.5 million read pairs for deep level. Under the source paper's analysis protocol: V, D and J genes were assigned, non-productive sequences were removed, and clonality was reported by immunoSEQ Analyzer software. Repertoires were compared using productive Simpson clonality and Morisita overlap index of productive TRB rearrangements between infused TIL and blood. Here the immuneACCESS table is served through TCRdb, limited to in-frame sequences with V and J called. Missing clones are a known gap in these copies; in checked studies unresolved V genes cover under half, and the rest lacks a known reason. V, J and clone size derive from that table, while D and trimming were established from the DNA sequence. The sample table contains more than 25,000 clones; only one count was recorded for approximately 72% of them. The ten largest clones add up to approximately 7% of the sample.

The time point label, read with the paper, signifies: pre-treatment sample, taken before nivolumab and TIL therapy. Excised metastases, mostly pleural nodules or supraclavicular lymph nodes, were used as baseline tumor samples and were taken from the same resection from which TIL were grown. Before any PD-1/PD-L1 blockade was given, tumors were harvested, nivolumab was then administered, and patients who progressed went on to receive lymphodepletion, an infusion of expanded TIL, and IL-2. Between October 2017 and early 2020, a dual-center phase I trial enrolled adults who had stage 4 NSCLC. The samples were drawn from an open-label, single-arm phase I trial testing tumor-infiltrating lymphocyte therapy combined with nivolumab in advanced non-small cell lung cancer. Portions of each resected tumor were snap-frozen in liquid nitrogen and were stored at -80 degrees C. Tumor regions of interest were chosen on H&E sections by laser-capture macrodissection, pulverized into roughly 14 mg aliquots, and extracted with Qiagen Allprep kits.

Material: tumor tissue, obtained at baseline. The chain is made from TRBV5-4 and TRBJ2-7, with TRBD1 identical over 7 junction bases. The sequence was collected from a person aged 25 to 85 with non-small cell lung cancer. The CDR3 corresponds to CASSRDSGGSYEQYF. In nucleotide form, the sequence is TGTGCCAGCAGCCGGGACAGTGGGGGTTCCTACGAGCAGTACTTC.